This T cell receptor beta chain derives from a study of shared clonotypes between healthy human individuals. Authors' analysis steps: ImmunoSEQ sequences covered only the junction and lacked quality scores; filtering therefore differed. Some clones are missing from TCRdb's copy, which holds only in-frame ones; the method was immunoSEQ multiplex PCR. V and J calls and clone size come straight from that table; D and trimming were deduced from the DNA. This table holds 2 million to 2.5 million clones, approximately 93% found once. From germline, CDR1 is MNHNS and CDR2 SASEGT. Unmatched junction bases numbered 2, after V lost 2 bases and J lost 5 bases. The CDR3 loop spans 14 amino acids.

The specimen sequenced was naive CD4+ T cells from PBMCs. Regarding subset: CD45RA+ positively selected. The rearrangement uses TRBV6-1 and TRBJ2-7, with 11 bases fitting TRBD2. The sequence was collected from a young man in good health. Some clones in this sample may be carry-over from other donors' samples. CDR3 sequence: CASSERGLADEQYF. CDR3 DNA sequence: TGTGCCAGCAGTGAACGGGGACTAGCGGACGAGCAGTACTTC.